The 2 T cell receptor beta chains below come from one sample, sequenced in a study of patients and donors after allogeneic stem cell transplantation. TCRdb redid the calling of the RT-PCR reads with MiXCR, one entry per CDR3 protein. The data contain about 400,000 distinct CDR3 sequences, 16% of them singletons. The sequenced sample was blood, either unsorted or a sorted T cell fraction (not recorded which). The receptor source for this set is a human donor who was either an allogeneic HSCT recipient or a stem cell or donor lymphocyte infusion donor (not recorded which). It is not recorded whose cells these are; they may come from a transplant donor.

The rearrangement links TRBV20-1 to TRBJ2-7; 14 bases are shared with TRBD2. The CDR3 covers 15 residues. The ends lost 7 bases at V and 7 bases at J; junction bases unmatched: 12. CDR1 and CDR2 (germline): DFQATT, SNEGSKA (reference sequence). CDR3 nucleotides: TGCAGTGGGGGACTAGCGGGAGTAAAGTCCCTGGAGCAGTACTTC. Its translation is CSGGLAGVKSLEQYF.

For the CDR3, the DNA is TGTGCCAGCAGCTCCTCCCTCCAGATCGAGTTGGGGAATCAGCCCCAGCATTTT. Its translation: CASSSSLQIELGNQPQHF. The rearrangement links TRBV7-8 to TRBJ1-5; no clear D. Looked up from germline, CDR1 is SGHVS and CDR2 is FQNEAQ. The CDR3 loop spans 18 amino acids. The V gene lost 4 bases and the J gene lost 4 bases, with 23 bases spanning the gap.